Listed here are 32 T cell receptor beta chains from one sample, sequenced in a study of blood T cell repertoires in COVID-19. Sequencing used immunoSEQ multiplex PCR; TCRdb keeps in-frame clones, though not all of them. The sample holds approximately 200,000 clones, around 85% seen once. Specimen: PBMCs or T cells enriched from blood (not recorded which). These receptors all come from a man aged 40-49 years who had recovered from COVID-19.

The J gene is TRBJ2-7, the V gene TRBV6-2 or TRBV6-3, with unresolved D. Trimming left V 4 bases short and J 4 bases short, with 11 bases between. The germline V gene encodes CDR1 MNHEY and CDR2 SVGEGT. The CDR3 is made up of 13 amino acids. In DNA, the CDR3 is TGTGCCAGCAGTTTCGGAGAGGAGTACGAGCAGTACTTC. It is translated as CASSFGEEYEQYF.

V usage is TRBV30 and J usage is TRBJ1-1, with a possible D match to TRBD1 (5 bases). The ends were cut back, 5 bases at V and 4 bases at J, with 11 bases in the middle. Germline V lookup: CDR1 GTSNPN, CDR2 SVGIG (reference sequence). The CDR3 consists of 12 residues. The CDR3 DNA is TGTGCCTGGGCTTGGGGCACCACTGAAGCTTTCTTT. Translation gives CAWAWGTTEAFF.

V and J are TRBV5-1 and TRBJ2-5; D perhaps matches TRBD1 (5 bases). The germline V gene encodes CDR1 SGHRS and CDR2 YFSETQ. This CDR3 comprises 14 residues. Trimming took off 2 bases at V and 2 bases at J, with 10 bases between the two ends. The CDR3 DNA is TGCGCCAGCAGCTTTGGCCAGGGACAAGAGACCCAGTACTTC. Translation: CASSFGQGQETQYF.

V and J are TRBV27 and TRBJ1-4; D gene unclear. Looked up from germline, CDR1 is MNHEY and CDR2 is SMNVEV (reference sequence). The V and J ends lost 6 bases and 7 bases respectively, with 6 bases between them. The CDR3 consists of 11 residues. Here the CDR3 DNA reads TGTGCCAGCAGGCGGGGTGAAAAACTGTTTTTT. Translation gives CASRRGEKLFF. Complete variable domain (other parts from reference TRBV27 and TRBJ1-4): EAQVTQNPRYLITVTGKKLTVTCSQNMNHEYMSWYRQDPGLGLRQIYYSMNVEVTDKGDVPEGYKVSRKEKRNFPLILESPSPNQTSLYFCASRRGEKLFFGSGTQLSVL.

This sequence joins TRBV20-1 and TRBJ2-3, with 10 positions matching TRBD1. V lost 6 bases and J lost 9; bases outside the gene matches: 3. Per the germline V gene, CDR1 is DFQATT and CDR2 is SNEGSKA (reference sequence). This CDR3 spans 11 amino acids. The CDR3 is CSASDRGTQYF. The CDR3 coding sequence is TGCAGTGCGTCGGACAGGGGGACGCAGTATTTT.

The chain uses TRBV2 and TRBJ2-1; D gene ambiguous. The CDR3 contains 12 residues. CDR1 is SNHLY and CDR2 is FYNNEI in the germline V gene. Trimming removed 2 bases from V and 9 bases from J, with 8 bases in between. CDR3 loop: CASSELESEQFF. CDR3 sequence (DNA): TGTGCCAGCAGTGAACTAGAGAGTGAGCAGTTCTTC. Supplemented by reference TRBV2 and TRBJ2-1, the full variable domain reads EPEVTQTPSHQVTQMGQEVILRCVPISNHLYFYWYRQILGQKVEFLVSFYNNEISEKSEIFDDQFSVERPDGSNFTLKIRSTKLEDSAMYFCASSELESEQFFGPGTRLTVL.

V gene TRBV7-8 combines with J gene TRBJ2-1; TRBD2 matches 7 bases. The germline gives CDR1 SGHVS, CDR2 FQNEAQ. V shed 2 bases and J 4 bases; nucleotides not matched to a gene: 8. The CDR3 totals 16 residues. CDR3 sequence reads: CASSLSGGGTYNEQFF. For the CDR3, the DNA is TGTGCCAGCAGCTTATCGGGCGGGGGAACTTACAATGAGCAGTTCTTC.

The rearrangement uses TRBV11-3 and TRBJ2-3; 12 bases fit TRBD2. CDR1 and CDR2 from the germline V gene are SGHNT and YENEEA. V dropped 0 bases and J dropped 2; count of bases not matched to a gene: 6. This CDR3 is 18 amino acids long. CDR3 in DNA: TGTGCCAGCAGCTTAGAAGCCGGACTAGCGGGAAACACAGATACGCAGTATTTT. As protein: CASSLEAGLAGNTDTQYF.

The chain recombines TRBV2 with TRBJ1-2, with D hard to call. Germline V gene lookup returns CDR1 SNHLY and CDR2 FYNNEI. The CDR3 has 11 residues. V was trimmed by 10 bases and J by 14 bases, leaving 20 bases between them. Written as DNA, the CDR3 is TGTGCCACCCGGGCGGAGGAGATCCCGACCTTC. Protein sequence: CATRAEEIPTF.

J is TRBJ2-7 and V is TRBV11-2, with 12 nucleotides matching TRBD2. Germline V gene lookup returns CDR1 SGHAT and CDR2 FQNNGV. The V segment lost 5 bases and the J segment 2 bases; nucleotides outside the gene matches: 7. This CDR3 is 16 amino acids long. In DNA, the CDR3 is TGTGCCAGCAGCCCTACCACTAGCGGGAGGCCCTACGAGCAGTACTTC. Translating it yields CASSPTTSGRPYEQYF.

The chain links TRBV4-1 to TRBJ2-2; 12 bases agree with TRBD2. This CDR3 region has 21 residues. Per germline, CDR1 MGHRA and CDR2 YSYEKL. The V gene end was trimmed by 2 bases and the J gene end by 5 bases; junction bases not matched to a gene: 18. The CDR3 nucleotides read TGCGCCAGCAGCCAATCCCCAGGGCTAGCGGGAGGGCCAGGTAGGACCGGGGAGCTGTTTTTT. This sequence encodes CASSQSPGLAGGPGRTGELFF.

This sequence joins TRBV6-5 and TRBJ1-1, with 9 bases fitting TRBD1. Trimming cost V 4 bases and J 7 bases; bases outside gene matches: 1. Germline V CDR1 and CDR2: MNHEY, SVGAGI. This CDR3 spans 12 amino acids. As DNA, the CDR3 is TGTGCCAGCAGTTTGACAGGGGGTGAAGCTTTCTTT. Protein sequence: CASSLTGGEAFF.

There are a few counts of this clone. This chain connects TRBV3-1 (or the pseudogene TRBV3-2) to TRBJ1-2; D gene ambiguous. The germline V gene has CDR1 LGHDT and CDR2 YNNKEL (reference sequence). CDR3 length: 17 amino acids. With 0 bases removed from V and 4 bases from J, the gap between germline ends came to 18 bases. The CDR3 here is CASSQDRGQARTYGYTF. The CDR3 region has the DNA TGTGCCAGCAGCCAAGATCGAGGGCAGGCCAGAACCTATGGCTACACCTTC.

The chain carries TRBV9 and TRBJ1-1, with D perhaps matching TRBD1 (5 bases). Looked up from germline, CDR1 is SGDLS and CDR2 is YYNGEE. V gave up 4 bases and J gave up 3 bases, with 13 bases separating them. CDR3 size: 14 residues. For the CDR3, the DNA is TGTGCCAGCAGCCCGATCCCCAGGGACACTGAAGCTTTCTTT. This translates into CASSPIPRDTEAFF.

This chain connects TRBV10-1 to TRBJ1-1; the match to TRBD1 covers 7 bases. CDR1 and CDR2 (germline): WNHNN, SYGVQD (reference sequence). V trimming: 6 bases; J trimming: 4 bases; junction bases outside the gene matches: 5. The CDR3 extends over 13 amino acids. The CDR3 protein is CASSKNRGTEAFF. The CDR3 coding sequence is TGCGCCAGCAGCAAAAACAGGGGCACTGAAGCTTTCTTT.

This chain connects TRBV7-9 to TRBJ2-2, with 9 bases lining up with TRBD2. The CDR3 loop spans 15 amino acids. The V gene's germline CDR1 is SEHNR and CDR2 FQNEAQ (reference sequence). With 5 bases clipped from V and 6 bases from J, the junction kept 7 bases outside the gene matches. CDR3 sequence (DNA): TGTGCCAGCAGCGTTAGACGGACTAGCGCCGGGGAGCTGTTTTTT. Its translation is CASSVRRTSAGELFF.

This sequence joins TRBV7-2 and TRBJ2-1; 16 bases are a match to TRBD2. V lost 3 bases, J lost 9 bases, and 5 bases stayed unmatched. The CDR3 is 16 residues long. Per the germline V gene, CDR1 is SGHTA and CDR2 is FQGNSA. CDR3 amino acids: CASSLGTSGRGREQFF. Written as DNA, the CDR3 is TGTGCCAGCAGCTTGGGGACTAGCGGGAGGGGGCGTGAGCAGTTCTTC.

The V gene is TRBV10-2, the J gene TRBJ1-1, with 8 bases fitting TRBD1. The CDR3 totals 16 residues. The germline gives CDR1 WSHSY, CDR2 SAAADI. CDR3 sequence: CAVKGGRGRRLAEAFF. CDR3 DNA: TGCGCTGTCAAGGGGGGCAGGGGGCGGAGGTTGGCTGAAGCTTTCTTT.

The chain carries TRBV29-1 and TRBJ1-4, with TRBD1 matching 9 bases. CDR1 is SQVTM, CDR2 ANQGSEA, per germline. The CDR3 has 19 amino acids. J was trimmed by 0 bases and V by 2 bases; bases with no gene match: 13. The CDR3 here is CSVELPVGQGVATNEKLFF. CDR3 nucleotides: TGCAGCGTTGAACTTCCGGTGGGACAGGGAGTTGCAACTAATGAAAAACTGTTTTTT.

The chain recombines TRBV2 with TRBJ2-7; 7 bases are a match to TRBD1. Germline values: CDR1 SNHLY, CDR2 FYNNEI. This CDR3 contains 12 residues. Losses at the gene ends were 8 bases for V and 4 bases for J; bases not matched to a gene: 5. The chain's CDR3 is CASETGQYEQYF. CDR3 nucleotides: TGTGCCAGCGAAACGGGACAGTACGAGCAGTACTTC.

The chain uses TRBV2 and TRBJ2-5; 9 bases are shared with TRBD2. V trimming: 0 bases; J trimming: 2 bases; junction bases outside the gene matches: 4. This CDR3 is built from 16 residues. The V gene's germline CDR1 is SNHLY and CDR2 FYNNEI. The CDR3 region is CASSEALTSGQETQYF. The CDR3 DNA sequence: TGTGCCAGCAGTGAAGCGCTTACTAGCGGGCAAGAGACCCAGTACTTC.

V gene TRBV4-1 combines with J gene TRBJ1-2, with 12 positions matching TRBD1. Germline V gene lookup returns CDR1 MGHRA and CDR2 YSYEKL. This CDR3 contains 16 residues. V lost 3 bases and J lost 8; bases outside the gene matches: 10. In DNA form, the CDR3 reads TGCGCCAGCAGCCATGACCCGGGACAGGGGGCCGGAGGCTACACCTTC. This sequence encodes CASSHDPGQGAGGYTF.

V is TRBV5-1 and J is TRBJ2-1; TRBD2 matches 13 bases. V dropped 5 bases and J dropped 5; count of bases not matched to a gene: 4. CDR1 is SGHRS and CDR2 is YFSETQ in the germline V gene. The CDR3 spans 15 residues. The CDR3 loop is CASRRLAGGNNEQFF. The CDR3 bases are TGCGCCAGCAGACGACTAGCGGGAGGCAACAATGAGCAGTTCTTC.

V and J are TRBV28 and TRBJ2-7; maybe TRBD2 (6 bases). V shed 6 bases and J shed 4 bases, with 13 bases lying between them. Germline V gene lookup returns CDR1 MDHEN and CDR2 SYDVKM. The CDR3 sequence is 13 residues long. The DNA of the CDR3 is TGTGCCAGCAGGGGACTGCCCCGGTACGAGCAGTACTTC. Amino acids: CASRGLPRYEQYF.

This chain connects TRBV9 to TRBJ1-2; D is uncertain. Germline CDR1 SGDLS, CDR2 YYNGEE. V dropped 2 bases and J dropped 2 bases, with 10 bases sitting between them. The CDR3 loop spans 14 amino acids. CDR3 in amino acids: CASSVSQRNYGYTF. The CDR3 DNA reads as TGTGCCAGCAGCGTGTCACAGAGAAACTATGGCTACACCTTC.

Only one count was recorded for this clone. The chain links TRBV10-1 to TRBJ2-1, with 13 bases lining up with TRBD2. The CDR3 is 15 residues long. J gave up 6 bases and V 3 bases, and 2 bases lay outside the gene matches. Per germline, CDR1 WNHNN and CDR2 SYGVQD (reference sequence). The CDR3 region is CASSDGLAGVNEQFF. CDR3 DNA sequence: TGCGCCAGCAGTGACGGACTAGCGGGAGTCAATGAGCAGTTCTTC.

The genes are TRBV19 and TRBJ2-7, with 10 bases lining up with TRBD2. This CDR3 has 15 residues. With 3 bases clipped from V and 1 base from J, the junction kept 3 bases outside the gene matches. Germline V lookup: CDR1 LNHDA, CDR2 SQIVND (reference sequence). In DNA form, the CDR3 reads TGTGCCAGTAGTATTTCAGCGGGAGGGTCCTACGAGCAGTACTTC. Translation: CASSISAGGSYEQYF.

V is TRBV27 and J is TRBJ2-1; the match to TRBD2 covers 8 bases. Germline V CDR1 and CDR2: MNHEY, SMNVEV (reference sequence). Losses at the gene ends were 5 bases for V and 5 bases for J; bases not matched to a gene: 5. CDR3 size: 14 residues. The CDR3 sequence is CASSPGGRHNEQFF. CDR3 nucleotide sequence: TGTGCCAGCAGTCCGGGAGGGCGCCACAATGAGCAGTTCTTC.

The rearrangement links TRBV12-1 to TRBJ1-3. TRBV12-1 counts as a pseudogene. This CDR3 spans 24 amino acids. The CDR3: CASSFVGREGQLIRDLRSGNTIYF. In DNA form, the CDR3 reads TGTGCCAGCAGCTTTGTAGGCCGGGAGGGCCAATTGATTAGGGATCTGCGCTCTGGAAACACCATATATTTT.

The CDR3 sequence: CASSLEAAGAYEQYF. CDR3 bases: TGTGCCAGCAGCTTAGAGGCAGCGGGGGCCTACGAGCAGTACTTC. The chain is built from TRBV13 and TRBJ2-7; 8 bases map to TRBD2. CDR1 PRHDT and CDR2 FYEKMQ come from the germline V gene (reference sequence). Trimming took 1 base from V and 2 from J; bases not matched to a gene: 4. This CDR3 spans 15 amino acids.

This chain joins TRBV6-1 and TRBJ2-3, with no clear D. Germline CDR1 MNHNS, CDR2 SASEGT. The germline V and J ends were trimmed by 3 bases and 0 bases, with 13 bases remaining between them. This CDR3 is 16 amino acids long. The CDR3 spells CASSDAPLLSTDTQYF. CDR3 sequence (DNA): TGTGCCAGCAGTGACGCTCCGCTACTAAGCACAGATACGCAGTATTTT.

The V gene is TRBV7-9, the J gene TRBJ1-6; D gene uncertain. CDR3 length equals 15 residues. CDR1 is SEHNR, CDR2 FQNEAQ, per germline (reference sequence). V was clipped by 3 bases and J by 4 bases, with 10 bases between them. CDR3 nucleotide sequence: TGTGCCAGCAGCTTTTCTGTCTATTATAATTCACCCCTCCACTTT. This sequence encodes CASSFSVYYNSPLHF. The whole variable domain, remainder taken from reference TRBV7-9 and TRBJ1-6, is DTGVSQNPRHKITKRGQNVTFRCDPISEHNRLYWYRQTLGQGPEFLTYFQNEAQLEKSRLLSDRFSAERPKGSFSTLEIQRTEQGDSAMYLCASSFSVYYNSPLHFGNGTRLTVT.